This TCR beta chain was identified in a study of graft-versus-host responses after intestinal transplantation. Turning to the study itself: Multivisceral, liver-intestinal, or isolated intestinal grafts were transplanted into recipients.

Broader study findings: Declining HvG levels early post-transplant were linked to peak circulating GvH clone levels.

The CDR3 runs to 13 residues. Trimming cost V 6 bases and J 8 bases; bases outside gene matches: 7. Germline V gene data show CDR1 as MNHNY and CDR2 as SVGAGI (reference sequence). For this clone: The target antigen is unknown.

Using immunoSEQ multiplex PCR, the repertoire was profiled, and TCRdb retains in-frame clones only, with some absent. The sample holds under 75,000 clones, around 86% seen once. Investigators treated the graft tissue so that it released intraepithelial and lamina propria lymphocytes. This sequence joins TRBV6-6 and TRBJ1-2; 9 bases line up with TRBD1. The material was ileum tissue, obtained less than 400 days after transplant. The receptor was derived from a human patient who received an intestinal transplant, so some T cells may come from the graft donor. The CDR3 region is CASRQGQGGGYTF. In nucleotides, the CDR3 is TGTGCCAGCAGGCAGGGACAGGGAGGAGGCTACACCTTC.